This T cell receptor (beta chain) appears in the sequencing data of a study of T cell responses to AZD1222 COVID-19 vaccine. Generated by immunoSEQ multiplex PCR, the TCRdb table keeps only in-frame clones and is missing some. The sample includes 130,000 or so clones, 92% seen only once; the top ten take 1.9%. The V and J ends lost 4 bases and 3 bases, in that order; junction bases with no gene match: 6. The CDR3 extends over 14 amino acids. CDR1 is LGHDT, CDR2 YNNKEL, per germline (reference sequence). As for this clone: Its antigen is as yet unknown.

Study results and limitations: Donors were chiefly white British, with a greater number of females, and clonal diversity was perhaps underestimated. Spike-specific TCR breadth and depth went up after people got two AZD1222 doses. Researchers took repertoire samples only after the peak T cell response had come.

Sample: peripheral blood, taken on day 0 of AZD1222 vaccination. The TCR originated in an adult in good health. The gene calls are TRBV3-1 (or the pseudogene TRBV3-2) and TRBJ2-7; TRBD1 matches 7 bases. The CDR3 sequence is CASSPVRGNYEQYF. DNA of the CDR3: TGTGCCAGCAGCCCCGTCAGGGGGAACTACGAGCAGTACTTC.